A single sample is the source of the 18 T cell receptor beta chains below, sequenced in a study of blood T cell repertoires in COVID-19. Produced via immunoSEQ multiplex PCR; TCRdb's table is partial and in-frame only. This table holds roughly 350,000 clones, around 89% found once. Sequenced material: peripheral blood. The receptors originated from a woman in her 50s with active or convalescent COVID-19.

The chain employs TRBV28 and TRBJ2-1; TRBD1 agrees at 9 bases. Trimming at V came to 9 bases and at J to 4 bases, leaving 7 bases not matched to a gene. Germline lookup yields CDR1 MDHEN and CDR2 SYDVKM. The length of the CDR3 is 14 residues. CDR3 sequence (DNA): TGTGCCAGTCGGGGACAGGGACCATACAATGAGCAGTTCTTC. This translates into CASRGQGPYNEQFF.

This clone has only a few counts. This sequence joins TRBV7-8 and TRBJ1-2; D is possibly TRBD1 (6 bases). The germline V and J ends were trimmed by 1 base and 2 bases, with 14 bases remaining between them. Germline V gives CDR1 SGHVS, CDR2 FQNEAQ. CDR3 length: 16 amino acids. The CDR3 DNA follows: TGTGCCAGCAGCTTAGGAGGACAGAGACTCAACTATGGCTACACCTTC. This gives the protein CASSLGGQRLNYGYTF.

V and J are TRBV7-2 and TRBJ2-5; perhaps TRBD2 as D (7 bases). Germline-derived CDR1 and CDR2 are SGHTA and FQGNSA. Trimming removed 1 base at V and 7 bases at J, with 19 bases between. The CDR3 consists of 16 residues. The CDR3 protein is CASSLERGALSTTQYF. DNA of the CDR3: TGTGCCAGCAGCTTAGAACGGGGGGCCCTCTCGACGACCCAGTACTTC.

V is TRBV6-1 and J is TRBJ2-2; D gene uncertain. Looked up from germline, CDR1 is MNHNS and CDR2 is SASEGT. The V gene lost 2 bases and the J gene lost 4 bases, with 14 bases spanning the gap. The CDR3 is made up of 16 amino acids. The CDR3 sequence is CASSEILTVTTGELFF. The CDR3 DNA reads as TGTGCCAGCAGTGAAATATTAACGGTAACCACCGGGGAGCTGTTTTTT.

The genes are TRBV11-2 and TRBJ1-1; D may be TRBD1 (5 bases). V was shortened by 4 bases and J by 3 bases, with 12 bases between the two germline ends. Germline CDR1 reads SGHAT; CDR2 reads FQNNGV. CDR3 length equals 14 residues. The CDR3 DNA reads TGTGCCAGCAGCTACGGGGCGGGGGACACTGAAGCTTTCTTT. Residues: CASSYGAGDTEAFF. The complete variable domain, with remaining parts taken from reference TRBV11-2 and TRBJ1-1, reads EAGVAQSPRYKIIEKRQSVAFWCNPISGHATLYWYQQILGQGPKLLIQFQNNGVVDDSQLPKDRFSAERLKGVDSTLKIQPAKLEDSAVYLCASSYGAGDTEAFFGQGTRLTVV.

This clone was recorded once. The chain uses TRBV18 and TRBJ1-4; a possible D gene is TRBD1 (5 bases). CDR1 is KGHSH, CDR2 LQKENI, per germline. The CDR3 consists of 13 residues. V lost 2 bases, J lost 6 bases, and 7 bases lay in between. The CDR3 loop is CASSPGRDEKLFF. Here the CDR3 DNA reads TGTGCCAGCTCACCAGGCAGGGATGAAAAACTGTTTTTT. The full variable domain, completed using reference TRBV18 and TRBJ1-4, is NAGVMQNPRHLVRRRGQEARLRCSPMKGHSHVYWYRQLPEEGLKFMVYLQKENIIDESGMPKERFSAEFPKEGPSILRIQQVVRGDSAAYFCASSPGRDEKLFFGSGTQLSVL.

The gene calls are TRBV15 and TRBJ2-5; 9 bases are shared with TRBD2. The germline CDR1 and CDR2 sequences are LNHNV and YYDKDF (reference sequence). V lost 3 bases, J lost 5 bases, and 10 bases stayed unmatched. This CDR3 contains 16 residues. DNA of the CDR3: TGTGCCACCAGCAGTGGGATGGGCGGGAGGGCGGAGACCCAGTACTTC. It is translated as CATSSGMGGRAETQYF.

The chain combines TRBV15 with TRBJ2-7; tentatively, D is TRBD1 (6 bases). The CDR3 contains 15 residues. V lost 3 bases to trimming and J lost 3 bases, with 15 bases between them. CDR1 and CDR2 from the germline V gene are LNHNV and YYDKDF (reference sequence). In DNA, the CDR3 is TGTGCCACCAGCAGGGACCGAGACAGGAACTACGAGCAGTACTTC. Residues: CATSRDRDRNYEQYF.

The chain is built from TRBV4-1 and TRBJ2-7, with 7 bases that match TRBD1. The V gene end was trimmed by 0 bases and the J gene end by 0 bases; junction bases not matched to a gene: 11. This CDR3 has 18 residues. CDR1 MGHRA and CDR2 YSYEKL come from the germline V gene. The CDR3 is CASSQDQFLGQNSYEQYF. For the CDR3, the DNA is TGCGCCAGCAGCCAAGATCAATTTCTGGGACAGAACTCCTACGAGCAGTACTTC.

The V and J genes are TRBV19 and TRBJ1-1; a possible D gene is TRBD1 (6 bases). V was shortened by 9 bases and J by 1 base, with 15 bases between the two germline ends. The CDR3 contains 14 residues. Per germline, CDR1 LNHDA and CDR2 SQIVND (reference sequence). The CDR3 loop is CASQTSTGNTEAFF. The CDR3 DNA reads TGTGCCAGCCAGACATCGACAGGGAACACTGAAGCTTTCTTT.

The table lists this clone with a few counts. CDR3 in amino acids: CASGVSGKVPCYGYTF. CDR3 nucleotides: TGTGCCAGCGGGGTGTCGGGGAAGGTCCCGTGCTATGGCTACACCTTC. The chain links TRBV21-1 to TRBJ1-2. TRBV21-1 constitutes a pseudogene. This CDR3 has 16 residues.

The chain links TRBV27 to TRBJ1-4, with 9 bases matching TRBD1. The CDR3 sequence is 16 residues long. V lost 4 bases to trimming and J lost 6 bases; unmatched junction nucleotides: 9. CDR1 is MNHEY and CDR2 is SMNVEV in the germline V gene (reference sequence). The CDR3 nucleotides are TGTGCCAGCAGTTCCATTGTAGACAGGGGGGATGAAAAACTGTTTTTT. This sequence encodes CASSSIVDRGDEKLFF.

The J gene is TRBJ1-1, the V gene TRBV27; possible D gene TRBD1, 5 bases. Trimming took off 0 bases at V and 2 bases at J, with 10 bases between the two ends. The CDR3 spans 15 residues. Looked up from germline, CDR1 is MNHEY and CDR2 is SMNVEV (reference sequence). In DNA form, the CDR3 reads TGTGCCAGCAGTTTATCCGGCAGGGCTAACACTGAAGCTTTCTTT. It translates to CASSLSGRANTEAFF.

This clone was observed a handful of times. The gene calls are TRBV27 and TRBJ1-1; 7 nucleotides match TRBD1. Germline CDR1 and CDR2: MNHEY and SMNVEV (reference sequence). This CDR3 is 15 amino acids long. Trimming at V came to 6 bases and at J to 3 bases, leaving 10 bases not matched to a gene. CDR3 DNA: TGTGCCAGCAGCTACACAGGGGTTAGCCACACTGAAGCTTTCTTT. Residues: CASSYTGVSHTEAFF.

The chain combines TRBV7-2 with TRBJ2-1; D call uncertain. The ends were cut back, 1 base at V and 7 bases at J, with 8 bases in the middle. Per germline, CDR1 SGHTA and CDR2 FQGNSA. This CDR3 contains 13 residues. The CDR3 nucleotides read TGTGCCAGCAGCTTAGGACGGGTTAATGAGCAGTTCTTC. Its translation: CASSLGRVNEQFF.

This chain connects TRBV28 to TRBJ2-1; 7 nucleotides match TRBD1. This CDR3 is built from 12 residues. Losses at the gene ends were 5 bases for V and 8 bases for J; bases not matched to a gene: 3. Germline V gene sequence: CDR1 MDHEN, CDR2 SYDVKM. The CDR3 spells CASSRRGYEQFF. The CDR3 DNA follows: TGTGCCAGCAGTCGCAGGGGGTATGAGCAGTTCTTC. The full variable domain, its missing parts supplied by reference TRBV28 and TRBJ2-1, is DVKVTQSSRYLVKRTGEKVFLECVQDMDHENMFWYRQDPGLGLRLIYFSYDVKMKEKGDIPEGYSVSREKKERFSLILESASTNQTSMYLCASSRRGYEQFFGPGTRLTVL.

This CDR3 is CASSRRTGQGADTEAFF. CDR3 coding DNA: TGTGCCAGCAGCCGAAGGACCGGACAGGGGGCTGACACTGAAGCTTTCTTT. This chain links TRBV7-3 with TRBJ1-1, with 11 bases aligning to TRBD1. Germline V gene sequence: CDR1 SGHTA, CDR2 FQGTGA. The CDR3 extends over 17 amino acids. Losses at the gene ends were 5 bases for V and 3 bases for J; bases not matched to a gene: 11.

The rearrangement links TRBV7-9 to TRBJ1-2; no definite D call. CDR1 and CDR2 (germline): SEHNR, FQNEAQ (reference sequence). The germline V and J ends were trimmed by 7 bases and 2 bases, with 17 bases remaining between them. The CDR3 runs to 15 residues. In DNA, the CDR3 is TGTGCCAGCAACAACCCCTTGCGAGGAAACTATGGCTACACCTTC. Its protein is CASNNPLRGNYGYTF.